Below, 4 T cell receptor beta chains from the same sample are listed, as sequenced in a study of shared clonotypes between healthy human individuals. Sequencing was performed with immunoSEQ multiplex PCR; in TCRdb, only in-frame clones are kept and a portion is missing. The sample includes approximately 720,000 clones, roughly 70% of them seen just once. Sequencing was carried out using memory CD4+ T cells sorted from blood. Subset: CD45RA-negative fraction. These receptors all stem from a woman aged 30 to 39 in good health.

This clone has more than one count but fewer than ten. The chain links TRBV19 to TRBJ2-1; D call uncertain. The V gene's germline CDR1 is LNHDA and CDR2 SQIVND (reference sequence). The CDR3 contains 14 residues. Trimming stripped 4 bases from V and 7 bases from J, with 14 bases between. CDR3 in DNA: TGTGCCAGTAGTACTTCCCTCGTAGGTAATGAGCAGTTCTTC. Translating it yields CASSTSLVGNEQFF.

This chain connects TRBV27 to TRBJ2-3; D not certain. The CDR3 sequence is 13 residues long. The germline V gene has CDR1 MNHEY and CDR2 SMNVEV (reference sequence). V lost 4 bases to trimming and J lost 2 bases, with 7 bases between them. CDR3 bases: TGTGCCAGCAGTTCCCACTCCACAGATACGCAGTATTTT. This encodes CASSSHSTDTQYF.

The CDR3: CALKPGTSGIGEQFF. CDR3 DNA: TGTGCCTTGAAGCCCGGGACTAGCGGGATTGGTGAGCAGTTCTTC. This sequence joins TRBV30 and TRBJ2-1, with 13 bases fitting TRBD2. There are 15 residues in the CDR3. The junction had 12 bases not matched to a gene; V was cut back by 7 bases and J by 9 bases. CDR1 GTSNPN and CDR2 SVGIG come from the germline V gene (reference sequence).

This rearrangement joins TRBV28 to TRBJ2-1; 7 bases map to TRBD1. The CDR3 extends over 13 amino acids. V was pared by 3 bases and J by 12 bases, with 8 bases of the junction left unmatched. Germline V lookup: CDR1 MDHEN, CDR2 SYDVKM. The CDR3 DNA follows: TGTGCCAGCAGTTTGGGAGACAGGGATCGGCAGTTCTTC. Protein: CASSLGDRDRQFF.